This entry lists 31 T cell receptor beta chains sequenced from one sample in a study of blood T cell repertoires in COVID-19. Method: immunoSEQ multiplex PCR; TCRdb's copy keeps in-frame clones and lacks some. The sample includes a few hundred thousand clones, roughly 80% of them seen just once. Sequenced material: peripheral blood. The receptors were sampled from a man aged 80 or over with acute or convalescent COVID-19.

CDR3 coding DNA: TGTGCCAGCAGTTACCCCGGGGGAGAAGCTTTCTTT. Translating it yields CASSYPGGEAFF. V and J are TRBV6-5 and TRBJ1-1; a possible D gene is TRBD1 (5 bases). The CDR3 covers 12 residues. Germline V CDR1 and CDR2: MNHEY, SVGAGI. V was pared by 2 bases and J by 8 bases, with 9 bases between.

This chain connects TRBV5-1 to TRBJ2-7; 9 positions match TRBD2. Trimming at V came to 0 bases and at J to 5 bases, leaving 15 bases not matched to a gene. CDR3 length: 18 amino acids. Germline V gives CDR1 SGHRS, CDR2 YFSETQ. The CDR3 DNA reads TGCGCCAGCAGCTTGGCTCTCAGCGGGAGGAATACTCTAGACGAGCAGTACTTC. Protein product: CASSLALSGRNTLDEQYF.

CDR3 sequence reads: CASISSNQPQHF. CDR3 nucleotides: TGTGCCAGCATTAGTAGCAATCAGCCCCAGCATTTT. The chain employs TRBV6-5 and TRBJ1-5, with D uncertain. Germline-derived CDR1 and CDR2 are MNHEY and SVGAGI. The CDR3 totals 12 residues. V dropped 7 bases and J dropped 0 bases, with 4 bases sitting between them.

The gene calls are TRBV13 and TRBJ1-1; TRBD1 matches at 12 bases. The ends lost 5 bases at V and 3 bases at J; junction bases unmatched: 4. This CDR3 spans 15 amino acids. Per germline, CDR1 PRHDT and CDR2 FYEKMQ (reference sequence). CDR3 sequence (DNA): TGTGCCAGCAGCGGAGGGGACAGGGGGCACACTGAAGCTTTCTTT. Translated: CASSGGDRGHTEAFF.

CDR3 protein: CASSSAPRGGYGYTF. In DNA, the CDR3 is TGTGCCAGCAGTTCTGCCCCCCGTGGAGGCTATGGCTACACCTTC. This chain uses TRBV28 with TRBJ1-2; the D is unclear. Germline V gene sequence: CDR1 MDHEN, CDR2 SYDVKM. V gave up 4 bases and J gave up 4 bases, with 16 bases separating them. The CDR3 totals 15 residues.

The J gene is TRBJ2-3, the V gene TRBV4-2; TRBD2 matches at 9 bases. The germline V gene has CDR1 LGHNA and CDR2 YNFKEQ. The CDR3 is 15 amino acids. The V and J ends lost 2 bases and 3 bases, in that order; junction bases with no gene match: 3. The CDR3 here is CASSQRLAGTDTQYF. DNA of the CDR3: TGTGCCAGCAGCCAAAGGCTAGCGGGGACAGATACGCAGTATTTT.

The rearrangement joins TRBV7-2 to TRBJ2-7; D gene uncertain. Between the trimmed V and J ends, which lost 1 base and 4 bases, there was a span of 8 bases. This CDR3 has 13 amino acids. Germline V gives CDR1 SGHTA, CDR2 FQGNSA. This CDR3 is CASSLEPGYEQYF. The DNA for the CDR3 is TGTGCCAGCAGCTTAGAGCCAGGTTACGAGCAGTACTTC.

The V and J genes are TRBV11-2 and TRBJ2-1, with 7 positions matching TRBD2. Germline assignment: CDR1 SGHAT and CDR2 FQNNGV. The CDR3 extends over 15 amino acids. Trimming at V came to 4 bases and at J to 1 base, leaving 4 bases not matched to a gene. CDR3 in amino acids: CASSSYSGSYNEQFF. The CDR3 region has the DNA TGTGCCAGCAGCTCCTATAGCGGGTCCTACAATGAGCAGTTCTTC.

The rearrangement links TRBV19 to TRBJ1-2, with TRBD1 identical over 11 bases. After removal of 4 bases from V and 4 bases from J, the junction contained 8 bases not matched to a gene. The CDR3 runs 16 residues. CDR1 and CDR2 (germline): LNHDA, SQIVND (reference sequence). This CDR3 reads CASSRAGTGGLYGYTF. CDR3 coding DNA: TGTGCCAGTAGTAGAGCCGGGACAGGGGGGCTCTATGGCTACACCTTC.

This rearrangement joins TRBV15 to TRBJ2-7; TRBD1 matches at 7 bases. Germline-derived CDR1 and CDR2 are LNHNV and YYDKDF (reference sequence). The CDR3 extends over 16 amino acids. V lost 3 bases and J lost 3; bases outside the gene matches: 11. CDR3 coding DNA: TGTGCCACCAGCAGCACGGTAACAGGGGCCTACTACGAGCAGTACTTC. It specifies CATSSTVTGAYYEQYF.

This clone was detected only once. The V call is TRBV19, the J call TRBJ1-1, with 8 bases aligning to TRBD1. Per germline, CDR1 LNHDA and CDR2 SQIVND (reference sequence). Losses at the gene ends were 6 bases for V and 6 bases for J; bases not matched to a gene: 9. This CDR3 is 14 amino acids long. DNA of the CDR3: TGTGCCAGTAGCCCCAGGGGGCGGAAGGCTGAAGCTTTCTTT. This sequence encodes CASSPRGRKAEAFF.

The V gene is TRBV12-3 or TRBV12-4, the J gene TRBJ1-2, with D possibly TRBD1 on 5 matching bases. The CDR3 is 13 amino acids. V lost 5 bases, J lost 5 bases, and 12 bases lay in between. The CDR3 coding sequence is TGTGCCAGCAGTCCCACAGGTTTATATGGCTACACCTTC. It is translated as CASSPTGLYGYTF.

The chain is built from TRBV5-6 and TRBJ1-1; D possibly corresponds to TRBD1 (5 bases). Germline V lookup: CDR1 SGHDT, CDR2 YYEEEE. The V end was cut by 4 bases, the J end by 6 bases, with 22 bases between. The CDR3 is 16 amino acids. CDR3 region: CASSAGGEGRVAEAFF. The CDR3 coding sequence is TGTGCCAGCAGCGCGGGGGGGGAAGGCCGAGTCGCTGAAGCTTTCTTT.

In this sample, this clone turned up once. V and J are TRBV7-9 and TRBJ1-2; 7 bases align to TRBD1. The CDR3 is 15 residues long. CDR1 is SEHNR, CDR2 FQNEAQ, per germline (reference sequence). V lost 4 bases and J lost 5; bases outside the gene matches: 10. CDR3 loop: CASSSHRGRSYGYTF. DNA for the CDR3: TGTGCCAGCAGCTCACACAGGGGACGAAGTTATGGCTACACCTTC.

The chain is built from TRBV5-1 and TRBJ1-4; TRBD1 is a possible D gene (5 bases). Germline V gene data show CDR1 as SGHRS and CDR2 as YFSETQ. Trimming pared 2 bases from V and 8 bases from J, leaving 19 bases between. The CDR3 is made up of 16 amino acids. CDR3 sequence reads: CASSFGSGGPGEKLFF. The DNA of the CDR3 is TGCGCCAGCAGCTTCGGGTCGGGGGGACCCGGGGAAAAACTGTTTTTT.

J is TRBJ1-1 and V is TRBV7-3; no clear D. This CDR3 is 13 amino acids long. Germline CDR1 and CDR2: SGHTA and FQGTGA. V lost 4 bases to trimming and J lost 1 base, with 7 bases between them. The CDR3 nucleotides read TGTGCCAGCAGCTCCCAGAAGAACACTGAAGCTTTCTTT. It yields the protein CASSSQKNTEAFF.

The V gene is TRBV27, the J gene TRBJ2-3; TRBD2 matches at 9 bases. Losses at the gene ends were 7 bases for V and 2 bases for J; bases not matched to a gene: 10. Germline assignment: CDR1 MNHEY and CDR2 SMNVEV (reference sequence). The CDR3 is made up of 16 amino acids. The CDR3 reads CASTASSGASTDTQYF. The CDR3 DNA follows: TGTGCCAGCACTGCGTCTAGCGGGGCTTCCACAGATACGCAGTATTTT.

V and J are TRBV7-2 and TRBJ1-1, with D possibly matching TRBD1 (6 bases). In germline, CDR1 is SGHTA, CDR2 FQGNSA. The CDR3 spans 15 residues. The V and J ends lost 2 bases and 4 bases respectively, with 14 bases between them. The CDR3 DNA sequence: TGTGCCAGCAGCTTACTCGGGGGGCGCGCCACTGAAGCTTTCTTT. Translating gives CASSLLGGRATEAFF.

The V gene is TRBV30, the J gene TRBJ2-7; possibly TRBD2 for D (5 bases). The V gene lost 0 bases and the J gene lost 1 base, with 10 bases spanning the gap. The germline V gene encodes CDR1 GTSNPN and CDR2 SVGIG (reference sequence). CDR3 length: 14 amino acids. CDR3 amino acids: CAWSVLSGSYEQYF. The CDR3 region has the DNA TGTGCCTGGAGTGTATTAAGCGGTTCCTACGAGCAGTACTTC.

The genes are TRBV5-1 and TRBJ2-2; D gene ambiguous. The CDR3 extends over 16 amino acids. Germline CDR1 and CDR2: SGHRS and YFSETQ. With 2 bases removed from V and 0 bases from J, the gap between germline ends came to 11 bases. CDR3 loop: CASSFTAQANTGELFF. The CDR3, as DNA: TGCGCCAGCAGCTTCACAGCCCAGGCGAACACCGGGGAGCTGTTTTTT.

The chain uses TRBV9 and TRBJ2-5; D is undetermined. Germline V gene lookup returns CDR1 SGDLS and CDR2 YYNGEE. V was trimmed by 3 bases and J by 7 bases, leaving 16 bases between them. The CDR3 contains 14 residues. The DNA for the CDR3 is TGTGCCAGCAGCGCGGCGCCCCGTGGCGGGACCCAGTACTTC. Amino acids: CASSAAPRGGTQYF.

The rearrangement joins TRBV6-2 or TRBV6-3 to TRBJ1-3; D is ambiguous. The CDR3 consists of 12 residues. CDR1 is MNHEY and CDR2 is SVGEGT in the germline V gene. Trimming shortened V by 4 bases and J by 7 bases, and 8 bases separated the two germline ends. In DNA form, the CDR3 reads TGTGCCAGCAGTTTATCACAGAACACCATATATTTT. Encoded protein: CASSLSQNTIYF.

Here the CDR3 DNA reads TGTGCCAGCAGCTGTTTCCCGGGACAGGGTTTGAAAGGAAACACCATATATTTT. This gives the protein CASSCFPGQGLKGNTIYF. This chain uses TRBV5-7 with TRBJ1-3; the match to TRBD1 covers 9 bases. TRBV5-7 is identified as an open reading frame with a role that is uncertain. CDR3 length equals 18 residues. V shed 3 bases, J shed 4 bases, and the junction held 14 bases outside the gene matches.

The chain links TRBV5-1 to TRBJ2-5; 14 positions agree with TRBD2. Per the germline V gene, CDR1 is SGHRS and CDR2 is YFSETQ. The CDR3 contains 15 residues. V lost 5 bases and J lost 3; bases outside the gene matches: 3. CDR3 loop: CASRAGLAGEETQYF. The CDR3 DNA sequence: TGCGCCAGCAGGGCGGGACTAGCGGGAGAAGAGACCCAGTACTTC.

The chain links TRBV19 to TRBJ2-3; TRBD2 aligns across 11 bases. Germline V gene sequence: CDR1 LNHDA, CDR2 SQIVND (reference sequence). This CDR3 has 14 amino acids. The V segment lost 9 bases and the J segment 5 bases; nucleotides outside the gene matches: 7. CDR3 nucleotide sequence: TGTGCCAGCTCACTAGCGGGAGCGGTAGATACGCAGTATTTT. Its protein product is CASSLAGAVDTQYF.

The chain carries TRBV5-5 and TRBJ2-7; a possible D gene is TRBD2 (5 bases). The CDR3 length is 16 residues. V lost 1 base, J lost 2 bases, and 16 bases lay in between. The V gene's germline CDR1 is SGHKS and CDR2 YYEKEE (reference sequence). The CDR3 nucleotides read TGTGCCAGCAGCTTGTTGAGGGAGACTCGTACCTACGAGCAGTACTTC. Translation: CASSLLRETRTYEQYF.

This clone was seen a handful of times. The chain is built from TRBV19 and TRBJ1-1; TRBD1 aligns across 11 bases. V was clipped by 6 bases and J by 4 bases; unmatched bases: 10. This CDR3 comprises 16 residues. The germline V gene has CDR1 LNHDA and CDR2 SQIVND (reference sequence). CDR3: CASRYGQGARGTEAFF. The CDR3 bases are TGTGCCAGTAGGTACGGACAGGGGGCGCGGGGCACTGAAGCTTTCTTT.

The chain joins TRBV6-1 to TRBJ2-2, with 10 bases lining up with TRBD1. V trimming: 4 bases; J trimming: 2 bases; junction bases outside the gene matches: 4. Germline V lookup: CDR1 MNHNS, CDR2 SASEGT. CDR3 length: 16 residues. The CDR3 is CASSAGTGVNTGELFF. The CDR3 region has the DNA TGTGCCAGCAGTGCCGGGACAGGGGTCAACACCGGGGAGCTGTTTTTT.

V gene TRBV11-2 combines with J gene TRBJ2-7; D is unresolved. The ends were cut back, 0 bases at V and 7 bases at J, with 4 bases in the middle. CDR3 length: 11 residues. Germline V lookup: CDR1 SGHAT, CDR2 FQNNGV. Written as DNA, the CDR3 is TGTGCCAGCAGCTTAGAGAGAGAGCAGTACTTC. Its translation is CASSLEREQYF.

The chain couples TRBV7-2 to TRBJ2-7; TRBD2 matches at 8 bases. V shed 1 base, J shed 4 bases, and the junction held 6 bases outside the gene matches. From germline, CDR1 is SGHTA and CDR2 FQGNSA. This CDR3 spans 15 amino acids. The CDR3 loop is CASSLGPGGPYEQYF. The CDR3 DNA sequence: TGTGCCAGCAGCTTAGGCCCGGGAGGGCCTTACGAGCAGTACTTC.

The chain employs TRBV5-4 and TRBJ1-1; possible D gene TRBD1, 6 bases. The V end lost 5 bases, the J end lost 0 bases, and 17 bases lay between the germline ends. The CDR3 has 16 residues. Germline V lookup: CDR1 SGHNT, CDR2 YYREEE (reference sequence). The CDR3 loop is CASRKGGLGMNTEAFF. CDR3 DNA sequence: TGTGCCAGCAGAAAAGGGGGACTAGGAATGAACACTGAAGCTTTCTTT.